This entry is about one T cell receptor beta chain. Its antigen is unknown. The protocol was immunoSEQ multiplex PCR, while the TCRdb copy is restricted to in-frame clones and leaves out a portion. The sample includes tens of thousands of clones, just over 85% of them seen just once. The record originates from a study of OX40 agonist ivuxolimab in advanced cancers. Study at large: The study treated patients with ivuxolimab, an agonistic anti-OX40 (CD134) antibody. Participants could have had prior anti-PD-1, anti-PD-L1 or anti-CTLA-4 therapy, and about 37% had some. Findings and caveats of the study: CD4+ T cells averaged fewer expanded clones than CD8+ T cells.

Germline lookup yields CDR1 SGHTA and CDR2 FQGNSA. There are 15 residues in the CDR3. The junction had 1 base not matched to a gene; V was cut back by 5 bases and J by 4 bases. The sample here was CD4+ or CD8+ T cells sorted from blood, taken in a trial of the OX40 agonist ivuxolimab. The V and J genes are TRBV7-2 and TRBJ2-2, with TRBD2 matching 13 bases. The TCR sequence derives from an adult with an advanced solid tumor such as melanoma, head and neck, liver or kidney cancer. The CDR3 region is CASSRTSGSTGELFF. In DNA form, the CDR3 reads TGTGCCAGCAGCCGGACTAGCGGGAGCACCGGGGAGCTGTTTTTT.